Sequencing of this T cell receptor beta chain was carried out in a study of blood T cell repertoires in COVID-19. Turning to the study itself: Acute and convalescent COVID-19 specimens originated in the United States, Italy and Spain. The cDNA or gDNA used as material had been derived from T cells, B-cell-depleted T cells, or PBMCs.

About this clone itself: The identical CDR3 is also encoded by other nucleotide sequences in the sample.

In the original workflow: Using reference gene primer amplification, nucleated cell counts were estimated. The method was immunoSEQ multiplex PCR; TCRdb's version includes in-frame clones alone and lacks a portion of them. The V and J calls and clone size are taken from that table; D and trimming were inferred from the DNA. The profile covers more than 95,000 clones, with over 75% appearing a single time and over 9.5% taken by the ten largest. The germline V gene encodes CDR1 SGDLS and CDR2 YYNGEE. The CDR3 extends over 14 amino acids. With 4 bases clipped from V and 2 bases from J, the junction kept 3 bases outside the gene matches.

This TCR was recovered from a man between 60 and 75 years old with acute or convalescent COVID-19. Sequencing was performed on peripheral blood. The V and J genes are TRBV9 and TRBJ1-2; TRBD1 aligns across 9 bases. The DNA for the CDR3 is TGTGCCAGCAGCCCAGGACAGGGGAACTATGGCTACACCTTC. Its translation is CASSPGQGNYGYTF.